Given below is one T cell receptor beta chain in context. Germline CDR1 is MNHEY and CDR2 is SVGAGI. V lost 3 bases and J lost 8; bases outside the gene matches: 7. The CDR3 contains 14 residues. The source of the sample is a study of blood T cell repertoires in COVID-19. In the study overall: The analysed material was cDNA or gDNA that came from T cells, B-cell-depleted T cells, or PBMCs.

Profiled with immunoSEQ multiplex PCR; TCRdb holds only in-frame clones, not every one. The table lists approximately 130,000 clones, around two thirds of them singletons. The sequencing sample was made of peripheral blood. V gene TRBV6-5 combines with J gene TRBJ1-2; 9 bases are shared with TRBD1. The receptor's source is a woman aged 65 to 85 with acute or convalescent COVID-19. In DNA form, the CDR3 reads TGTGCCAGCAGTTATAACAGGGGGCAAGGGGGCTACACCTTC. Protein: CASSYNRGQGGYTF.